Included here is one T cell receptor beta chain sequence, with context. This entry comes from a study of shared clonotypes between healthy human individuals. The assay was run at deep level. The method was immunoSEQ multiplex PCR; TCRdb's version includes in-frame clones alone and lacks a portion of them. The sample gives 2 million to 2.5 million clones, approximately 94% of which show up once; around 0.13% is in the top ten. Trimming stripped 5 bases from V and 7 bases from J, with 7 bases between. This CDR3 comprises 11 residues. CDR1 is MRHNA and CDR2 is SNTAGT in the germline V gene. Sequenced input: naive CD4+ T cells sorted from blood. Subset given: CD45RA+ positively selected. The V and J genes are TRBV6-4 and TRBJ2-3; D is possibly TRBD1 or TRBD2 (5 bases each). The receptor was derived from a man aged 18 to 29 in good health. DNA for the CDR3: TGTGCCAGCAGTTCGGGACATACGCAGTATTTT. This sequence encodes CASSSGHTQYF.